One sample yielded the 23 T cell receptor beta chains listed below, sequenced in a study of blood T cell repertoires in COVID-19. Profiling relied on immunoSEQ multiplex PCR, and the TCRdb table lists in-frame clones only, not all of them. The table has some 120,000 clones, around 80% seen once. The sequencing input was peripheral blood. The source is a human donor in a cohort sampled during active COVID-19.

The table lists this clone with a count of one. The chain is built from TRBV19 and TRBJ1-2; the match to TRBD1 covers 7 bases. Germline CDR1 LNHDA, CDR2 SQIVND (reference sequence). The CDR3 sequence is 16 residues long. J lost 4 bases, V lost 3 bases, and 11 bases had no gene match. The CDR3 nucleotides are TGTGCCAGTAGTATCTCCCTACAGGGGCCGGGCTATGGCTACACCTTC. It specifies CASSISLQGPGYGYTF. Looking up the rest from reference TRBV19 and TRBJ1-2 gives the full variable domain: DGGITQSPKYLFRKEGQNVTLSCEQNLNHDAMYWYRQDPGQGLRLIYYSQIVNDFQKGDIAEGYSVSREKKESFPLTVTSAQKNPTAFYLCASSISLQGPGYGYTFGSGTRLTVV.

This sequence joins TRBV27 and TRBJ2-3, with TRBD1 matching over 7 bases. The CDR3 spans 17 residues. The V and J ends lost 2 bases and 0 bases, in that order; junction bases with no gene match: 8. Germline assignment: CDR1 MNHEY and CDR2 SMNVEV (reference sequence). Written as DNA, the CDR3 is TGTGCCAGCAGTTTAAGAGGGGGCTGGGATAGCACAGATACGCAGTATTTT. This translates into CASSLRGGWDSTDTQYF.

This clone was counted once. This chain connects TRBV6-5 to TRBJ1-5; D gene uncertain. The CDR3 loop spans 14 amino acids. Germline assignment: CDR1 MNHEY and CDR2 SVGAGI. Trimming left V 7 bases short and J 0 bases short, with 10 bases between. This CDR3 is CASNIGGSNQPQHF. CDR3 DNA: TGTGCCAGCAACATCGGCGGTAGCAATCAGCCCCAGCATTTT.

The rearrangement joins TRBV11-2 to TRBJ1-2; TRBD1 aligns across 7 bases. The junction had 10 bases not matched to a gene; V was cut back by 5 bases and J by 13 bases. Germline assignment: CDR1 SGHAT and CDR2 FQNNGV. CDR3 length: 12 amino acids. Written as DNA, the CDR3 is TGTGCCAGCAGCACTACGGACAGGAAGGGCACCTTC. It yields the protein CASSTTDRKGTF. Variable domain in full (rest from reference TRBV11-2 and TRBJ1-2): EAGVAQSPRYKIIEKRQSVAFWCNPISGHATLYWYQQILGQGPKLLIQFQNNGVVDDSQLPKDRFSAERLKGVDSTLKIQPAKLEDSAVYLCASSTTDRKGTFGSGTRLTVV.

V gene TRBV2 combines with J gene TRBJ1-5; 9 bases match TRBD1. The CDR3 is 13 amino acids. V trimming: 8 bases; J trimming: 6 bases; junction bases outside the gene matches: 5. CDR1 is SNHLY and CDR2 is FYNNEI in the germline V gene. CDR3 amino acids: CASGTGYIQPQHF. The CDR3 coding sequence is TGTGCCAGCGGGACAGGGTATATTCAGCCCCAGCATTTT. The complete variable domain, with remaining parts taken from reference TRBV2 and TRBJ1-5, reads EPEVTQTPSHQVTQMGQEVILRCVPISNHLYFYWYRQILGQKVEFLVSFYNNEISEKSEIFDDQFSVERPDGSNFTLKIRSTKLEDSAMYFCASGTGYIQPQHFGDGTRLSIL.

The chain links TRBV5-5 to TRBJ1-2; perhaps TRBD1 as D (6 bases). V was trimmed by 3 bases and J by 0 bases, leaving 9 bases between them. The CDR3 runs to 14 residues. CDR1 and CDR2 from the germline V gene are SGHKS and YYEKEE (reference sequence). CDR3 nucleotides: TGTGCCAGCAGCTACCGGACAGCTAACTATGGCTACACCTTC. Translated, it gives CASSYRTANYGYTF.

The V gene is TRBV4-1, the J gene TRBJ1-2, with 11 bases aligning to TRBD1. Germline V lookup: CDR1 MGHRA, CDR2 YSYEKL. The CDR3 runs to 14 residues. Unmatched junction bases numbered 4, after V lost 4 bases and J lost 6 bases. The CDR3 DNA sequence: TGCGCCAGCAGCCGGACAGGGGGCTTAAATGGCTACACCTTC. Amino acids: CASSRTGGLNGYTF.

DNA of the CDR3: TGTGCCAGCAGCCAAGAGGGGCGAGCGGGGGGAAGCACAGATACGCAGTATTTT. Protein product: CASSQEGRAGGSTDTQYF. The rearrangement joins TRBV3-1 (or the pseudogene TRBV3-2) to TRBJ2-3; TRBD2 matches at 9 bases. CDR3 length equals 18 residues. Trimming took 0 bases from V and 0 from J; bases not matched to a gene: 7. Per germline, CDR1 LGHDT and CDR2 YNNKEL (reference sequence).

This clone was seen a single time. J is TRBJ2-7 and V is TRBV7-9; a possible D gene is TRBD2 (5 bases). V was pared by 7 bases and J by 4 bases, with 14 bases between. CDR1 is SEHNR, CDR2 FQNEAQ, per germline (reference sequence). This CDR3 comprises 13 residues. DNA of the CDR3: TGTGCCAGCACCTCCCCGGGATCTTACGAGCAGTACTTC. Translation: CASTSPGSYEQYF.

The chain employs TRBV2 and TRBJ2-1, with 7 bases that match TRBD1. Germline lookup yields CDR1 SNHLY and CDR2 FYNNEI. V was clipped by 5 bases and J by 12 bases; unmatched bases: 7. The CDR3 is 12 amino acids. CDR3 sequence: CASSYWDSGQFF. The CDR3 DNA reads TGTGCCAGCAGTTATTGGGACAGTGGGCAGTTCTTC.

The chain links TRBV18 to TRBJ1-5; 7 bases are a match to TRBD1. This CDR3 is built from 13 residues. Germline trimming cut 3 bases from V and 4 bases from J; bases unmatched to any gene: 0. Looked up from germline, CDR1 is KGHSH and CDR2 is LQKENI. CDR3 DNA: TGTGCCAGCTCACCGGACAGGAATCAGCCCCAGCATTTT. This codes for CASSPDRNQPQHF. Together with reference TRBV18 and TRBJ1-5, the CDR3 gives the full variable domain: NAGVMQNPRHLVRRRGQEARLRCSPMKGHSHVYWYRQLPEEGLKFMVYLQKENIIDESGMPKERFSAEFPKEGPSILRIQQVVRGDSAAYFCASSPDRNQPQHFGDGTRLSIL.

V and J are TRBV5-1 and TRBJ2-1; D is unresolved. This CDR3 contains 18 residues. The germline gives CDR1 SGHRS, CDR2 YFSETQ. Trimming removed 2 bases from V and 0 bases from J, with 18 bases in between. The CDR3 is CASSFDIIHPSSYNEQFF. CDR3 sequence (DNA): TGCGCCAGCAGCTTCGACATAATCCATCCGAGCTCCTACAATGAGCAGTTCTTC.

For the CDR3, the DNA is TGTGCCAGTAGGCCCAACAGGGGCGCGCCCGGGGAGACCCAGTACTTC. Amino acids: CASRPNRGAPGETQYF. This chain uses TRBV19 with TRBJ2-5, with 7 bases that match TRBD1. After removal of 6 bases from V and 5 bases from J, the junction contained 15 bases not matched to a gene. The CDR3 covers 16 residues. Looked up from germline, CDR1 is LNHDA and CDR2 is SQIVND (reference sequence).

The V call is TRBV5-8, the J call TRBJ2-7; 9 bases fit TRBD1. The CDR3 spans 15 residues. The germline V gene encodes CDR1 SGHTS and CDR2 YDEGEE. V shed 1 base, J shed 4 bases, and the junction held 6 bases outside the gene matches. DNA for the CDR3: TGTGCCAGCAGCTTGAGTGGGACAGGGCCGTACGAGCAGTACTTC. This sequence encodes CASSLSGTGPYEQYF.

The rearrangement uses TRBV28 and TRBJ2-7, with TRBD2 identical over 8 bases. Germline lookup yields CDR1 MDHEN and CDR2 SYDVKM. Germline trimming cut 4 bases from V and 9 bases from J; bases unmatched to any gene: 26. The CDR3 contains 19 residues. The CDR3 coding sequence is TGTGCCAGCAGTTGGGGTGGCACGCGAGGAAGGATAGCGGGGCAGGGGCAGTACTTC. Its protein is CASSWGGTRGRIAGQGQYF. The complete variable domain, with remaining parts taken from reference TRBV28 and TRBJ2-7, reads DVKVTQSSRYLVKRTGEKVFLECVQDMDHENMFWYRQDPGLGLRLIYFSYDVKMKEKGDIPEGYSVSREKKERFSLILESASTNQTSMYLCASSWGGTRGRIAGQGQYFGPGTRLTVT.

This clone came up many times. The chain has TRBV7-6 and TRBJ2-1, with 9 positions matching TRBD2. From germline, CDR1 is SGHVS and CDR2 FNYEAQ. The ends lost 4 bases at V and 5 bases at J; junction bases unmatched: 6. This CDR3 spans 15 amino acids. CDR3 nucleotides: TGTGCCAGCAGCTCCTTAGCGGGGGTGGACAATGAGCAGTTCTTC. Translating gives CASSSLAGVDNEQFF.

This clone was detected once. V and J are TRBV2 and TRBJ2-3; 7 bases are a match to TRBD2. Germline V gene sequence: CDR1 SNHLY, CDR2 FYNNEI. This CDR3 region has 15 residues. V lost 8 bases, J lost 4 bases, and 12 bases stayed unmatched. This CDR3 is CASQRETGVADTQYF. The CDR3, as DNA: TGTGCCAGCCAGCGGGAAACCGGGGTCGCAGATACGCAGTATTTT.

The rearrangement links TRBV5-1 to TRBJ2-7; D is perhaps TRBD1 (6 bases). The CDR3 consists of 13 residues. V dropped 4 bases and J dropped 4 bases, with 12 bases sitting between them. The germline V gene has CDR1 SGHRS and CDR2 YFSETQ. As DNA, the CDR3 is TGCGCCAGCAGCGCAATTACAGGGTACGAGCAGTACTTC. Its protein is CASSAITGYEQYF.

A single count supports this clone. The chain combines TRBV19 with TRBJ2-5; 8 bases match TRBD1. Germline values: CDR1 LNHDA, CDR2 SQIVND (reference sequence). The CDR3 contains 16 residues. Losses at the gene ends were 1 base for V and 4 bases for J; bases not matched to a gene: 8. In DNA, the CDR3 is TGTGCCAGTAGTATAGTTCTGGGACAGGAGGGAGAGACCCAGTACTTC. This encodes CASSIVLGQEGETQYF.

V and J are TRBV10-3 and TRBJ1-6; TRBD1 matches at 7 bases. With 3 bases clipped from V and 3 bases from J, the junction kept 5 bases outside the gene matches. This CDR3 has 16 amino acids. The V gene's germline CDR1 is ENHRY and CDR2 SYGVKD. DNA for the CDR3: TGTGCCATCAGTGATACGGGACAGAGCTATAATTCACCCCTCCACTTT. It is translated as CAISDTGQSYNSPLHF.

This rearrangement joins TRBV3-1 (or the pseudogene TRBV3-2) to TRBJ2-3; 7 nucleotides line up with TRBD2. V was pared by 1 base and J by 0 bases, with 7 bases of the junction left unmatched. Germline V gene data show CDR1 as LGHDT and CDR2 as YNNKEL (reference sequence). The length of the CDR3 is 17 residues. The CDR3 protein is CASSQGGEGGSTDTQYF. The CDR3 DNA reads as TGTGCCAGCAGCCAAGGGGGGGAGGGCGGCAGCACAGATACGCAGTATTTT.

This clone was counted between two and nine times. This rearrangement joins TRBV6-5 to TRBJ2-5, with a weak D call TRBD1 (5 bases). This CDR3 contains 14 residues. Germline V CDR1 and CDR2: MNHEY, SVGAGI. V shed 8 bases and J shed 5 bases, with 18 bases lying between them. For the CDR3, the DNA is TGTGCCAGCGGGCGTGGCAGGGCTATTGAGACCCAGTACTTC. The encoded protein is CASGRGRAIETQYF.

This clone was found many times. J is TRBJ2-1 and V is TRBV7-8, with D hard to call. From germline, CDR1 is SGHVS and CDR2 FQNEAQ. Trimming cost V 5 bases and J 1 base, with 12 bases left between them. The CDR3 consists of 15 residues. CDR3 nucleotide sequence: TGTGCCAGCAGCCTCAACTATGGGTCCTACAATGAGCAGTTCTTC. This translates into CASSLNYGSYNEQFF.